The clone carrying this T cell receptor (beta chain) came up a few times. The antigen remains undetermined. This sample stems from a study of early T cells in non-severe SARS-CoV-2 infection. At the level of the study: Whole-blood bulk RNA, unsorted, was sequenced, and chains were unpaired.

Each single cDNA molecule received a unique molecular identifier. One entry per CDR3 protein, called by TCRdb with MiXCR from the 5' RACE reads. In the table there are about 77,000 distinct CDR3 sequences, around 16% of which are singletons. V was trimmed by 8 bases and J by 0 bases, leaving 14 bases between them. The CDR3 consists of 13 residues. Germline CDR1 is DFQATT and CDR2 is SNEGSKA (reference sequence). Study-wide findings and caveats: The matching step, a VDJdb search, favored anti-spike CD8 responses and missed private and CD4 specificities.

Sequencing was carried out using whole blood. The clonotype comes from an adult who was a healthcare worker with PCR-confirmed SARS-CoV-2 infection or an uninfected control (not recorded which). The rearrangement uses TRBV20-1 and TRBJ2-7, with unresolved D. The CDR3 here is CSSETPASYEQYF. The CDR3 DNA follows: TGCAGTTCCGAGACCCCCGCCTCCTACGAGCAGTACTTC.